This record concerns one T cell receptor beta chain sequence. Antigen specificity is unknown. This entry belongs to a study of cytomegalovirus exposure and HLA in healthy donors. CDR3 size: 15 residues. Trimming stripped 6 bases from V and 0 bases from J, with 11 bases between. Germline V CDR1 and CDR2: WSHSY, SAAADI. Researchers ran the PCR with 60 Vbeta and 13 Jbeta primers. The repertoire was sequenced with immunoSEQ multiplex PCR; TCRdb's copy has only in-frame clones and lacks some. This table has 110,000 to 150,000 clones, around 70% appearing once. Study conclusions and caveats: A few of the chains that were CMV-associated were confirmed in vitro to be specific for CMV antigens. Sequencing likely caused a cluster of highly shared sequence variants.

Sequencing used PBMCs. The clonotype originates from a woman in her twenties or thirties in good health and CMV-seronegative. The rearrangement uses TRBV10-2 and TRBJ1-4, with a tentative D call TRBD1 (6 bases). CDR3 nucleotide sequence: TGCGCCAGCAGAGATGCAGGGGCAACTAATGAAAAACTGTTTTTT. This sequence encodes CASRDAGATNEKLFF.